This is a list of T cell receptor beta chains from one sample in a study of OX40 agonist ivuxolimab in advanced cancers. Libraries were prepared by immunoSEQ multiplex PCR; TCRdb keeps only in-frame clonotypes and omits some of them. The sample carries some 84,000 clones, 89% recorded once. The material sequenced was CD4+ or CD8+ T cells sorted from blood, taken in a trial of the OX40 agonist ivuxolimab. The receptors were sampled from an adult with an advanced solid tumor such as melanoma, head and neck, liver or kidney cancer. CDR3s include the opening cysteine and the closing phenylalanine or tryptophan. Fields, in order: J gene, D gene, V gene, clone size, CDR3 protein, CDR3 DNA. A D gene is named only where the DNA matches it firmly. Size values are once, few and many counts, or a class for expanded clones, and some rows have none.

j_call: TRBJ2-3; d_call: NA; v_call: TRBV5-1; clone_size: once; cdr3_aa: CASSLMTGRSSTDTQYF; cdr3_nt: TGCGCCAGCAGCTTGATGACGGGGAGGTCTAGCACAGATACGCAGTATTTT
j_call: TRBJ1-5; d_call: NA; v_call: TRBV19; clone_size: NA; cdr3_aa: CASRWGNQPQHF; cdr3_nt: TGTGCCAGCCGATGGGGAAATCAGCCCCAGCATTTT
j_call: TRBJ2-1; d_call: NA; v_call: TRBV7-2; clone_size: once; cdr3_aa: CASGFYNEQFF; cdr3_nt: TGTGCCAGCGGCTTTTACAATGAGCAGTTCTTC
j_call: TRBJ2-3; d_call: NA; v_call: TRBV18; clone_size: NA; cdr3_aa: CASSPPGADTQYF; cdr3_nt: TGTGCCAGCTCACCCCCCGGCGCAGATACGCAGTATTTT
j_call: TRBJ1-5; d_call: NA; v_call: TRBV4-2; clone_size: few; cdr3_aa: CASSQDRGGSDQPQHF; cdr3_nt: TGTGCCAGCAGCCAAGATCGGGGGGGCTCGGATCAGCCCCAGCATTTT
j_call: TRBJ1-6; d_call: NA; v_call: TRBV19; clone_size: once; cdr3_aa: CASSPIQGRNNSPLHF; cdr3_nt: TGTGCCAGTAGTCCAATTCAGGGGAGGAATAATTCACCCCTCCACTTT
j_call: TRBJ2-1; d_call: TRBD2; v_call: TRBV10-3; clone_size: NA; cdr3_aa: CAISESDGTSGRALNEQFF; cdr3_nt: TGTGCCATCAGTGAGTCGGATGGAACTAGCGGGAGGGCCTTGAATGAGCAGTTCTTC
j_call: TRBJ2-1; d_call: TRBD2; v_call: TRBV7-2; clone_size: NA; cdr3_aa: CASSSTSGGGSEQFF; cdr3_nt: TGTGCCAGCAGCAGTACTAGCGGGGGAGGCAGTGAGCAGTTCTTC
j_call: TRBJ2-1; d_call: NA; v_call: TRBV10-2; clone_size: NA; cdr3_aa: CASSELVGGGQFF; cdr3_nt: TGCGCCAGCAGTGAGCTGGTGGGGGGCGGGCAGTTCTTC
j_call: TRBJ1-5; d_call: TRBD1; v_call: TRBV19; clone_size: NA; cdr3_aa: CASATGVDQPQHF; cdr3_nt: TGTGCCAGCGCGACAGGGGTCGATCAGCCCCAGCATTTT
j_call: TRBJ1-4; d_call: NA; v_call: TRBV19; clone_size: NA; cdr3_aa: CASRVEHWMQEKLFF; cdr3_nt: TGTGCCAGTAGGGTCGAGCATTGGATGCAAGAAAAACTGTTTTTT
j_call: TRBJ2-2; d_call: NA; v_call: TRBV11-2; clone_size: NA; cdr3_aa: CASRQPGTIWAGELFF; cdr3_nt: TGTGCCAGCAGGCAACCTGGGACCATCTGGGCCGGGGAGCTGTTTTTT
j_call: TRBJ2-1; d_call: NA; v_call: TRBV6-1; clone_size: NA; cdr3_aa: CASSEGLFGSEQFF; cdr3_nt: TGTGCCAGCAGTGAAGGGCTTTTCGGGAGCGAGCAGTTCTTC
j_call: TRBJ2-1; d_call: NA; v_call: TRBV2; clone_size: few; cdr3_aa: CASSEGLTGTGENEQFF; cdr3_nt: TGTGCCAGCAGTGAAGGTCTGACCGGGACTGGTGAAAATGAGCAGTTCTTC
j_call: TRBJ1-2; d_call: NA; v_call: TRBV9; clone_size: NA; cdr3_aa: CASSAWARANYGYTF; cdr3_nt: TGTGCCAGCAGCGCTTGGGCCCGAGCTAACTATGGCTACACCTTC
j_call: TRBJ2-1; d_call: NA; v_call: TRBV2; clone_size: NA; cdr3_aa: CASSGMEAANEQFF; cdr3_nt: TGTGCCAGCAGTGGGATGGAAGCGGCCAATGAGCAGTTCTTC
j_call: TRBJ2-5; d_call: TRBD1; v_call: TRBV7-7; clone_size: NA; cdr3_aa: CASSLGQGASETQYF; cdr3_nt: TGTGCTAGCAGCTTAGGACAGGGGGCATCGGAGACCCAGTACTTC
j_call: TRBJ1-1; d_call: TRBD1; v_call: TRBV7-2; clone_size: NA; cdr3_aa: CASSLEAGGTEAFF; cdr3_nt: TGTGCCAGCAGCTTAGAGGCAGGGGGCACTGAAGCTTTCTTT
j_call: TRBJ1-2; d_call: TRBD1; v_call: TRBV6-6; clone_size: NA; cdr3_aa: CASSNRQGTGYGYTF; cdr3_nt: TGTGCCAGCAGTAATCGACAGGGAACAGGCTATGGCTACACCTTC
j_call: TRBJ2-2; d_call: TRBD1; v_call: TRBV29-1; clone_size: NA; cdr3_aa: CSVVVQGRNTGELFF; cdr3_nt: TGCAGCGTTGTAGTACAGGGGCGAAACACCGGGGAGCTGTTTTTT
j_call: TRBJ2-2; d_call: NA; v_call: TRBV2; clone_size: NA; cdr3_aa: CASSETNPAAGELFF; cdr3_nt: TGTGCCAGCAGTGAGACGAACCCGGCAGCCGGGGAGCTGTTTTTT
j_call: TRBJ1-4; d_call: NA; v_call: TRBV5-1; clone_size: NA; cdr3_aa: CASSLSFTTNEKLFF; cdr3_nt: TGCGCCAGCAGCTTGAGTTTTACAACTAATGAAAAACTGTTTTTT
j_call: TRBJ2-1; d_call: TRBD2; v_call: TRBV5-1; clone_size: NA; cdr3_aa: CASSLRRGGNYNEQFF; cdr3_nt: TGCGCCAGCAGCTTGAGGCGGGGGGGCAACTACAATGAGCAGTTCTTC